This record covers a single TCR beta chain. This record comes from a study of radiotherapy plus CTLA-4 blockade in lung cancer. Germline CDR1 is SGHDN and CDR2 is FVKESK. This CDR3 contains 11 residues. Trimming removed 2 bases at V and 3 bases at J, with 2 bases between. Assay: immunoSEQ multiplex PCR; the TCRdb copy retains only in-frame clones and omits some. The sample includes 70,000 to 95,000 clones, around 81% of them seen just once. The sample in question was peripheral blood, obtained from a patient treated with radiotherapy plus ipilimumab. The receptor comes from a human donor with non-small cell lung cancer that progressed on radiotherapy plus ipilimumab. V usage is TRBV14 and J usage is TRBJ2-7; D call uncertain. The CDR3 nucleotides read TGTGCCAGCAGCCAATACTACGAGCAGTACTTC. Amino acid sequence: CASSQYYEQYF.